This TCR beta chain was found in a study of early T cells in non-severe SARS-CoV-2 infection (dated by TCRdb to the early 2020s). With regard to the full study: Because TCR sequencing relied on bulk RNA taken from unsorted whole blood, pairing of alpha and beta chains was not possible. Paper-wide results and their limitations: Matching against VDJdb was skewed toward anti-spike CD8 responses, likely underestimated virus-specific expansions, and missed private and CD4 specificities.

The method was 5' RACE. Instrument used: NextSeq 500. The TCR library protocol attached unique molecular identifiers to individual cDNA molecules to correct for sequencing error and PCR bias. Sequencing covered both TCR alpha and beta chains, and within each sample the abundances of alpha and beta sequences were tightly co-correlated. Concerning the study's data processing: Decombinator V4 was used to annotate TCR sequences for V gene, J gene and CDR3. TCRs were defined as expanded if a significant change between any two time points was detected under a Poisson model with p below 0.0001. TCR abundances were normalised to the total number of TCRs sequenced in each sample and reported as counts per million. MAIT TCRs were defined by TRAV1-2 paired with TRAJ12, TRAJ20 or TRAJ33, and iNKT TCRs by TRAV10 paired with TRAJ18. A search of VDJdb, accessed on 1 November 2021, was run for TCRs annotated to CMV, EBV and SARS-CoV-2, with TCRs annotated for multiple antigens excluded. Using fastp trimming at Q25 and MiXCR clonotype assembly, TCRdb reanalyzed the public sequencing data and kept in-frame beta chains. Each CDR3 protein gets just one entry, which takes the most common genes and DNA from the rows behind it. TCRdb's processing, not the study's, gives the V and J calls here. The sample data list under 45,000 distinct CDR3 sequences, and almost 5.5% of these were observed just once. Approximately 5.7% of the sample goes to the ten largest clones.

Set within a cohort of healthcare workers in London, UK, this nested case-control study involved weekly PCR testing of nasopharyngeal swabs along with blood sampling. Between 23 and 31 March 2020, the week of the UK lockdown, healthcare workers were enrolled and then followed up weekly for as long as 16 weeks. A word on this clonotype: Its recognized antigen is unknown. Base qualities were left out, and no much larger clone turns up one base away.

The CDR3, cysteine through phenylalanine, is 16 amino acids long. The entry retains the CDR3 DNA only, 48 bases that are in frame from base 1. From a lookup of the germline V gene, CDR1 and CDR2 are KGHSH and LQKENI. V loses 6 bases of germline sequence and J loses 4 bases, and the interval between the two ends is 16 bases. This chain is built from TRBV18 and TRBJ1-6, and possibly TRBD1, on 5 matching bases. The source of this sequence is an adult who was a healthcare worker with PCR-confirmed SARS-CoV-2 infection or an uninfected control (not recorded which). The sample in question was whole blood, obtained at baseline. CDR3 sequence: CASSPIQQGYNSPLHF. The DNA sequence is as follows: TGTGCCAGCTCCCCGATTCAGCAGGGATATAATTCACCCCTCCACTTT.